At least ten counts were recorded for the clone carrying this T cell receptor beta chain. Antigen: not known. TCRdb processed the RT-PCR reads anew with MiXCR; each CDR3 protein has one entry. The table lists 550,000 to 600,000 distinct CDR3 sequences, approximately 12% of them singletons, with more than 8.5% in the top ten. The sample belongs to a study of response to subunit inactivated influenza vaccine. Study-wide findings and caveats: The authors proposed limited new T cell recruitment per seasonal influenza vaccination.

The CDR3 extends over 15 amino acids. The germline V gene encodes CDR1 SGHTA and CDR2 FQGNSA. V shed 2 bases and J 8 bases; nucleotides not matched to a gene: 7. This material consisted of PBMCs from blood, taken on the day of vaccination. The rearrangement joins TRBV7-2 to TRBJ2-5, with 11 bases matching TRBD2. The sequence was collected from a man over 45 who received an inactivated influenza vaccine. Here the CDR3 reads CASSLSTSGVHTQYF. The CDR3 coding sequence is TGTGCCAGCAGCTTATCGACTAGCGGGGTACACACCCAGTACTTC.